The 18 T cell receptor beta chains listed next were all sequenced from one sample in a study of T-cell memory formation after mild COVID-19. TCRdb itself ran the 5' RACE reads through MiXCR, one entry per CDR3 protein. This sample has roughly 580,000 distinct CDR3 sequences, with more than 15% found just once. Input material: PBMCs or a T cell subset sorted from them (not recorded which). The receptors derive from an adult woman who had mild COVID-19 (a few samples of this study predate the infection). Cell type and time point are not known.

This clonotype was counted only a few times. J is TRBJ2-5 and V is TRBV7-2; D unresolved. The CDR3 is 14 amino acids. Trimming left V 3 bases short and J 2 bases short, with 10 bases between. The germline V gene encodes CDR1 SGHTA and CDR2 FQGNSA. DNA of the CDR3: TGTGCCAGCAGCTTCATAACTCCACAAGAGACCCAGTACTTC. Translation gives CASSFITPQETQYF.

This clonotype was found a few times. The rearrangement uses TRBV6-5 and TRBJ2-6, with D possibly TRBD1 on 5 matching bases. V shed 3 bases and J shed 4 bases, with 13 bases lying between them. The germline V gene has CDR1 MNHEY and CDR2 SVGAGI. This CDR3 region has 16 residues. The chain's CDR3 is CASSYGAGYGANVLTF. CDR3 DNA: TGTGCCAGCAGTTATGGGGCAGGTTACGGGGCCAACGTCCTGACTTTC.

This clonotype has just one count. This chain joins TRBV20-1 and TRBJ2-7; D is unclear. Germline CDR1 and CDR2: DFQATT and SNEGSKA (reference sequence). The CDR3 totals 13 residues. V was shortened by 0 bases and J by 3 bases, with 9 bases between the two germline ends. CDR3 protein: CSAREDGRYEQYF. Here the CDR3 DNA reads TGCAGTGCTAGAGAGGACGGCCGCTACGAGCAGTACTTC.

This chain links TRBV5-5 with TRBJ1-1; perhaps TRBD1 as D (5 bases). The germline CDR1 and CDR2 sequences are SGHKS and YYEKEE (reference sequence). The CDR3 is 17 residues long. V lost 4 bases to trimming and J lost 0 bases, with 19 bases between them. The CDR3 loop is CASSQATALWMNTEAFF. In nucleotides, the CDR3 is TGTGCCAGCAGCCAAGCGACAGCGCTTTGGATGAACACTGAAGCTTTCTTT.

A few counts support this clonotype. The rearrangement links TRBV25-1 to TRBJ2-5; 9 bases are shared with TRBD1. The germline V gene has CDR1 MGHDK and CDR2 SYGVNS. V shed 4 bases and J 5 bases; nucleotides not matched to a gene: 11. This CDR3 has 16 residues. CDR3 region: CASSGTPLGTGETQYF. CDR3 bases: TGTGCCAGCAGTGGAACGCCCCTCGGGACAGGGGAGACCCAGTACTTC.

The chain has TRBV18 and TRBJ1-2; D is unclear. CDR1 is KGHSH, CDR2 LQKENI, per germline. The CDR3 spans 15 residues. Trimming cost V 1 base and J 4 bases, with 13 bases left between them. The CDR3 is CASSPLNLEGYGYTF. As DNA, the CDR3 is TGTGCCAGCTCACCACTCAACCTCGAAGGCTATGGCTACACCTTC.

This chain connects TRBV20-1 to TRBJ2-1, with 8 bases that match TRBD2. With 6 bases clipped from V and 6 bases from J, the junction kept 10 bases outside the gene matches. The CDR3 is made up of 14 amino acids. Germline V gene sequence: CDR1 DFQATT, CDR2 SNEGSKA (reference sequence). The chain's CDR3 is CSAGGRPVPNEQFF. The CDR3 DNA reads TGCAGTGCCGGCGGGAGGCCGGTTCCCAATGAGCAGTTCTTC.

At least ten counts were recorded for this clonotype. The genes are TRBV7-6 and TRBJ2-3; 7 positions agree with TRBD1. The length of the CDR3 is 16 residues. V gave up 2 bases and J gave up 2 bases; unmatched junction bases: 7. CDR1 and CDR2 from the germline V gene are SGHVS and FNYEAQ. Here the CDR3 reads CASSLYSDRVTDTQYF. CDR3 sequence (DNA): TGTGCCAGCAGCTTATATAGCGACAGGGTCACAGATACGCAGTATTTT.

The chain is built from TRBV9 and TRBJ2-7; D perhaps matches TRBD1 (5 bases). CDR1 and CDR2 from the germline V gene are SGDLS and YYNGEE. There are 15 residues in the CDR3. V was cut by 4 bases and J by 0 bases, with 14 bases left in between. Written as DNA, the CDR3 is TGTGCCAGCAGCAAGGACACCCCGAGCTCCTACGAGCAGTACTTC. As protein: CASSKDTPSSYEQYF.

V usage is TRBV12-3 or TRBV12-4 and J usage is TRBJ2-2, with 8 bases aligning to TRBD2. The junction had 16 bases not matched to a gene; V was cut back by 5 bases and J by 5 bases. The CDR3 has 18 amino acids. The CDR3 sequence is CASSPNTPLSGATGELFF. CDR3 coding DNA: TGTGCCAGCAGTCCAAATACTCCCCTTAGCGGGGCGACCGGGGAGCTGTTTTTT.

Many counts were recorded for this clonotype. The chain recombines TRBV6-4 with TRBJ2-1, with D possibly being TRBD1 (5 bases). Trimming cost V 3 bases and J 6 bases, with 12 bases left between them. Germline V CDR1 and CDR2: MRHNA, SNTAGT. The CDR3 loop spans 14 amino acids. The CDR3 loop reads CASSEGPAPNEQFF. CDR3 DNA: TGTGCCAGCAGTGAGGGGCCAGCGCCCAATGAGCAGTTCTTC.

This clonotype was seen ten or more times. The rearrangement uses TRBV14 and TRBJ2-7; TRBD2 aligns across 9 bases. The CDR3 contains 14 residues. With V trimmed by 3 bases and J by 3 bases, 3 bases remained unmatched. Germline-derived CDR1 and CDR2 are SGHDN and FVKESK. In DNA, the CDR3 is TGTGCCAGCAGCCAGATGACTAGCGGCTACGAGCAGTACTTC. It yields the protein CASSQMTSGYEQYF.

This rearrangement joins TRBV9 to TRBJ1-3; weak D call: TRBD1 (6 bases). V was trimmed by 2 bases and J by 2 bases, leaving 11 bases between them. The CDR3 extends over 15 amino acids. Germline loops: CDR1 SGDLS, CDR2 YYNGEE. In nucleotides, the CDR3 is TGTGCCAGCAGCGTTCAGGAGGGGGCTGGAAACACCATATATTTT. Encoded protein: CASSVQEGAGNTIYF.

This clonotype was seen only a few times. Here the CDR3 reads CATTPSPGANYGYTF. Here the CDR3 DNA reads TGTGCCACCACACCGAGCCCGGGAGCTAACTATGGCTACACCTTC. This sequence joins TRBV3-1 and TRBJ1-2; D is ambiguous. The CDR3 loop spans 15 amino acids. Germline V CDR1 and CDR2: LGHDT, YNNKEL (reference sequence). Trimming shortened V by 10 bases and J by 0 bases, and 18 bases separated the two germline ends.

This clonotype was seen a handful of times. The chain combines TRBV20-1 with TRBJ1-2; 7 positions agree with TRBD1. Germline CDR1 DFQATT, CDR2 SNEGSKA (reference sequence). V was pared by 6 bases and J by 5 bases, with 9 bases of the junction left unmatched. This CDR3 is 13 amino acids long. In nucleotides, the CDR3 is TGCAGTGCAAAGAGAGGGGGCGGATATGGCTACACCTTC. Translating it yields CSAKRGGGYGYTF.

The chain has TRBV10-3 and TRBJ1-1; D is undetermined. In germline, CDR1 is ENHRY, CDR2 SYGVKD. Deletions cut 5 bases from V and 1 base from J, with 11 bases between. The CDR3 spans 14 residues. The CDR3 sequence is CAISNDGSNTEAFF. CDR3 sequence (DNA): TGTGCCATCAGTAACGACGGCTCGAACACTGAAGCTTTCTTT.

The CDR3 reads CATSRALAGANEQFF. DNA for the CDR3: TGTGCCACCAGCAGGGCACTAGCGGGAGCCAATGAGCAGTTCTTC. The chain recombines TRBV15 with TRBJ2-1; 11 nucleotides align to TRBD2. This CDR3 is built from 15 residues. J lost 6 bases, V lost 3 bases, and 4 bases had no gene match. Germline assignment: CDR1 LNHNV and CDR2 YYDKDF (reference sequence).

The chain employs TRBV20-1 and TRBJ2-7; D perhaps matches TRBD1 (6 bases). The V end lost 1 base, the J end lost 5 bases, and 12 bases lay between the germline ends. CDR3 length: 13 amino acids. Germline V gene lookup returns CDR1 DFQATT and CDR2 SNEGSKA (reference sequence). CDR3 coding DNA: TGCAGTGCTAGAGCGGCAGGGGTACACGAGCAGTACTTC. Encoded protein: CSARAAGVHEQYF.